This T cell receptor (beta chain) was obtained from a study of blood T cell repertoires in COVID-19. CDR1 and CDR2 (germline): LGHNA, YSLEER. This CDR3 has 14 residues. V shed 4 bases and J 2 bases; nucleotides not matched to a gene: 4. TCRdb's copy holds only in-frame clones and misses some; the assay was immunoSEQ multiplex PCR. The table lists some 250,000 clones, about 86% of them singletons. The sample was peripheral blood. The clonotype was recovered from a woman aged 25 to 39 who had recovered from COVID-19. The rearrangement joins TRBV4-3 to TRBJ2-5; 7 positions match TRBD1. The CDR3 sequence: CASSRRTGQETQYF. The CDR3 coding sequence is TGCGCCAGCAGCCGAAGGACAGGACAAGAGACCCAGTACTTC.